This entry describes one T cell receptor beta chain. The data originate from a study of T cells after yellow fever vaccination. Study findings and constraints: CD4 and CD8 compartments shared a small share of clonotypes. After the booster, 96% of CD4 and approximately 87% of CD8 primary-response clones were re-detected. Secondary responses were weaker yet peaked faster, day 5 versus 15.

The study made its TCR cDNA through 5'RACE template switching. That step introduced a universal primer site along with UMIs. TCRdb re-called the 5' RACE reads through MiXCR, storing one row per CDR3 protein. The table includes roughly 100,000 distinct CDR3 sequences, approximately 8.4% detected once. The V gene lost 5 bases and the J gene lost 1 base, with 19 bases spanning the gap. This CDR3 is built from 17 residues. Germline CDR1 is LGHNA and CDR2 is YNFKEQ. V gene TRBV4-2 combines with J gene TRBJ2-3; tentatively, D is TRBD1 or TRBD2 (6 bases each). This clonotype was sampled from a man between 18 and 35 years old who received the YFV17D yellow fever vaccine. The specimen was CD8+ T cells not binding an NS4B(214-222) dextramer, sorted from PBMCs, collected around 15 days after the first yellow fever vaccination. The CDR3, as DNA: TGTGCCAGCAGCATGGGGGCCGGGGGCCTAGGCACAGATACGCAGTATTTT. Its translation is CASSMGAGGLGTDTQYF.